This T cell receptor (beta chain) was sequenced during a study of early stage breast cancer tumors. The data were produced by immunoSEQ multiplex PCR, yet TCRdb's version contains in-frame clones alone and is incomplete. Among 25,000 to 30,000 clones listed, about 60% were seen once. The germline gives CDR1 SNHLY, CDR2 FYNNEI. This CDR3 contains 15 residues. Trimming cost V 2 bases and J 7 bases; bases outside gene matches: 4. Tumor samples used roughly 20-50 mg of diced tissue. The source of this sequence is a person in their fifties with breast cancer. The genes are TRBV2 and TRBJ2-1; TRBD2 aligns across 11 bases. The specimen sequenced was breast tumor tissue. For the CDR3, the DNA is TGTGCCAGCAGTGAAACTAGCGGGAGTATGAATGAGCAGTTCTTC. Its translation: CASSETSGSMNEQFF.